The clone carrying this T cell receptor (beta chain) is deemed medium-sized (0.01 to 0.1%). This sample was included in a study of immune characterization of retroperitoneal liposarcoma. The V and J ends lost 1 base and 2 bases, in that order; junction bases with no gene match: 14. Germline V gives CDR1 MNHNS, CDR2 SASEGT. The CDR3 spans 20 residues. One entry per CDR3 protein results from TCRdb running MiXCR on the PCR reads. The data hold around 10,000 distinct CDR3 sequences, with 25% to 30% observed a single time. The material sequenced was tumor tissue. The chain combines TRBV6-1 with TRBJ2-1, with 10 positions matching TRBD2. The receptor comes from a female donor with retroperitoneal liposarcoma. This CDR3 is CASSEVQSPSGGRTYNEQFF. The CDR3 DNA reads TGTGCCAGCAGTGAAGTTCAAAGCCCTAGCGGGGGACGTACCTACAATGAGCAGTTCTTC.